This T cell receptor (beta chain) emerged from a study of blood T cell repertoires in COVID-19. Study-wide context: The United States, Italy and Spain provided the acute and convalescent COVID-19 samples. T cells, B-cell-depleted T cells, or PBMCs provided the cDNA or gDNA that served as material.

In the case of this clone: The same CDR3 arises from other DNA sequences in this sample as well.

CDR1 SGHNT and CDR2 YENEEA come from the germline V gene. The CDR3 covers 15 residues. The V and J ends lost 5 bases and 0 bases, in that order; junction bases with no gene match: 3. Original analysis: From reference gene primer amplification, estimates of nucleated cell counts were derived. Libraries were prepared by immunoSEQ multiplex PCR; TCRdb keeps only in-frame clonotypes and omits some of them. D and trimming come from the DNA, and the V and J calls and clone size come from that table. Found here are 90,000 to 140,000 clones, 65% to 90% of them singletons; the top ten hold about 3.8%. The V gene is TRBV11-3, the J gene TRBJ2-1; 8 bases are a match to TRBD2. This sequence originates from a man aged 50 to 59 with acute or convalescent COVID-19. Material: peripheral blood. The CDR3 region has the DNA TGTGCCAGCAGCCTTAGCGGGGTCTCCTACAATGAGCAGTTCTTC. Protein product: CASSLSGVSYNEQFF.